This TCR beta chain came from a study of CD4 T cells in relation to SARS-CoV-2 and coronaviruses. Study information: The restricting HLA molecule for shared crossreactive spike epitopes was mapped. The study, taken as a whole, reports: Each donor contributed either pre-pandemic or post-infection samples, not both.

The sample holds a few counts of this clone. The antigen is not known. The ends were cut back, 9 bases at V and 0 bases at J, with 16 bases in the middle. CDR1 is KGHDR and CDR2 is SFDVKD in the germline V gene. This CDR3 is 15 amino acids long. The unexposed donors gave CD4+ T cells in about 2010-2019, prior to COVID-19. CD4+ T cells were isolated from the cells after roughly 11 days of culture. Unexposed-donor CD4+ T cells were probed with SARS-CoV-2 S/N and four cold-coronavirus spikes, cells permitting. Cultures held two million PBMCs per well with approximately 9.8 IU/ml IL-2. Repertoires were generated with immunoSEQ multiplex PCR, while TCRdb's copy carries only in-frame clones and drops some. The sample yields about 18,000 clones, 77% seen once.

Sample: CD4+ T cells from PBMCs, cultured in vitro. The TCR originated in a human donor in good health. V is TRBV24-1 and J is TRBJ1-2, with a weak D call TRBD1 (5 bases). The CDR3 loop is CATDSPGDPNYGYTF. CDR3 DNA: TGTGCCACCGACTCCCCCGGGGACCCTAACTATGGCTACACCTTC.